This TCR beta chain came from a study of tumor-infiltrating lymphocytes in primary liver carcinoma. Study-level points and caveats: Presence in all five tumor regions was observed for only about 7-25% of top clones.

TCR beta cDNA was prepared out of around 460 ng total RNA by means of a constant-region primer. Libraries covering TCR beta were generated through three nested multiplex PCR rounds (using a slightly modified ARM-PCR). Two initial PCR rounds of 10 to 11 cycles each paired TRBV1-TRBV30 forward primers with a C-beta reverse primer. Via MiXCR, TCRdb re-called the multiplex PCR reads, giving one row per CDR3 protein. The repertoire holds tens of thousands of distinct CDR3 sequences, about 80% seen once, with 25% in the top ten. V was trimmed by 6 bases and J by 3 bases, leaving 15 bases between them. The CDR3 extends over 15 amino acids. The source material, 20-30 mg of unsorted bulk tissue, was used to co-extract RNA and DNA. The sample holds a few counts of this clonotype. The antigen is not known.

Source material: liver tumor tissue from sampling region 2. The subset denotes: tumor region T2, inferior pole. This chain joins TRBV12-3 or TRBV12-4 and TRBJ1-3, with D perhaps matching TRBD1 (6 bases). The TCR was taken from a man in his forties or fifties with primary liver carcinoma and hepatitis B virus infection. The CDR3 DNA sequence: TGTGCCAGCAGCCACCTACAGGGCTTTGGAAACACCATATATTTT. Its protein is CASSHLQGFGNTIYF.